A selection of T cell receptor beta chains follows, all from one sample in a study of regulatory and conventional T cells in RAG deficiency. Produced via immunoSEQ multiplex PCR; TCRdb's table is partial and in-frame only. The sample comprises around 37,000 clones, approximately 91% of which are singletons, and about 13% rests with the top ten. The same data also went into a second study, on regulatory T cells.

The sequencing input was CD8+ T cells sorted from blood. The source of these receptors is a human donor in good health. Both conserved end residues are part of each CDR3. The D gene is left open where the match is weak. The listing skips clone size in some rows; elsewhere it reads once, few, many or a size class.

CDR3 length: 11
V gene: TRBV10-3
D gene: .
J gene: TRBJ2-1
clone size: .
CDR3 DNA: TGTGCCATCAGTGACAACAATGAGCAGTTCTTC
CDR3 protein: CAISDNNEQFF

CDR3 length: 15
V gene: TRBV6-5
D gene: .
J gene: TRBJ1-1
clone size: .
CDR3 DNA: TGTGCCAGCAGTAATGACCCAGTTTTGAACACTGAAGCTTTCTTT
CDR3 protein: CASSNDPVLNTEAFF

CDR3 length: 13
V gene: TRBV19
D gene: .
J gene: TRBJ2-7
clone size: .
CDR3 DNA: TGTGCCAGTAGTTTCGCGGTGGGAGGCGAGCAGTACTTC
CDR3 protein: CASSFAVGGEQYF

CDR3 length: 14
V gene: TRBV7-8
D gene: .
J gene: TRBJ2-5
clone size: .
CDR3 DNA: TGTGCCAGCAGCTTAGGGCTACTCCAAGAGACCCAGTACTTC
CDR3 protein: CASSLGLLQETQYF

CDR3 length: 13
V gene: TRBV19
D gene: .
J gene: TRBJ1-2
clone size: .
CDR3 DNA: TGTGCCAGTAACACCGGGACATCCTATGGCTACACCTTC
CDR3 protein: CASNTGTSYGYTF

CDR3 length: 15
V gene: TRBV2
D gene: TRBD1
J gene: TRBJ2-7
clone size: .
CDR3 DNA: TGTGCCAGCAGGGGACAGACCACCCCAACTTACGAGCAGTACTTC
CDR3 protein: CASRGQTTPTYEQYF

CDR3 length: 11
V gene: TRBV27
D gene: .
J gene: TRBJ1-1
clone size: .
CDR3 DNA: TGTGCCACCTATACAGGTTCTGAAGCTTTCTTT
CDR3 protein: CATYTGSEAFF

CDR3 length: 16
V gene: TRBV5-1
D gene: .
J gene: TRBJ1-1
clone size: .
CDR3 DNA: TGCGCCAGCAGCTTATTCCGTCCGGGACAAAACACTGAAGCTTTCTTT
CDR3 protein: CASSLFRPGQNTEAFF

CDR3 length: 18
V gene: TRBV19
D gene: TRBD1
J gene: TRBJ1-5
clone size: .
CDR3 DNA: TGTGCCAGTAGTATAGATCAGGGACAGGGGGCTAGCAATCAGCCCCAGCATTTT
CDR3 protein: CASSIDQGQGASNQPQHF

CDR3 length: 15
V gene: TRBV6-4
D gene: .
J gene: TRBJ1-2
clone size: .
CDR3 DNA: TGTGCCAGCAGTGACCCCAACGAGGACAGTTATGGCTACACCTTC
CDR3 protein: CASSDPNEDSYGYTF

CDR3 length: 13
V gene: TRBV27
D gene: TRBD2
J gene: TRBJ2-1
clone size: .
CDR3 DNA: TGTGCCAGCAACAGCGGGGGTTACAATGAGCAGTTCTTC
CDR3 protein: CASNSGGYNEQFF

CDR3 length: 15
V gene: TRBV2
D gene: .
J gene: TRBJ1-2
clone size: .
CDR3 DNA: TGTGCCAGCAGTGAAAGTTATAGTCAGATCTATGGCTACACCTTC
CDR3 protein: CASSESYSQIYGYTF

CDR3 length: 15
V gene: TRBV28
D gene: .
J gene: TRBJ1-2
clone size: .
CDR3 DNA: TGTGCCAGCAGTTTAGGAGGGACTCGGAGCTATGGCTACACCTTC
CDR3 protein: CASSLGGTRSYGYTF

CDR3 length: 15
V gene: TRBV25-1
D gene: .
J gene: TRBJ2-5
clone size: .
CDR3 DNA: TGTGCCAGCAGCGAAGGACTGAGCCTCCAAGAGACCCAGTACTTC
CDR3 protein: CASSEGLSLQETQYF

CDR3 length: 17
V gene: TRBV4-1
D gene: TRBD1
J gene: TRBJ2-7
clone size: .
CDR3 DNA: TGCGCCAGCAGCCAAGGGGACAGGGGGGGAAGCTCCTACGAGCAGTACTTC
CDR3 protein: CASSQGDRGGSSYEQYF

CDR3 length: 16
V gene: TRBV5-1
D gene: TRBD1
J gene: TRBJ1-3
clone size: .
CDR3 DNA: TGCGCCAGCAGCTGGACAGGACTGAACTCTGGAAACACCATATATTTT
CDR3 protein: CASSWTGLNSGNTIYF

CDR3 length: 15
V gene: TRBV5-4
D gene: .
J gene: TRBJ2-1
clone size: .
CDR3 DNA: TGTGCCAGCGGCACAAGAGAGAGCTCCTACAATGAGCAGTTCTTC
CDR3 protein: CASGTRESSYNEQFF

CDR3 length: 13
V gene: TRBV19
D gene: .
J gene: TRBJ2-5
clone size: .
CDR3 DNA: TGTGCCAGTACCCCGGGCCCCGCTGGGACCCAGTACTTC
CDR3 protein: CASTPGPAGTQYF

CDR3 length: 17
V gene: TRBV29-1
D gene: TRBD1
J gene: TRBJ2-1
clone size: .
CDR3 DNA: TGCAGCGTTGAAGATGAAAAGGACAGGGCCTATTATAATGAGCAGTTCTTC
CDR3 protein: CSVEDEKDRAYYNEQFF

CDR3 length: 15
V gene: TRBV2
D gene: .
J gene: TRBJ2-1
clone size: .
CDR3 DNA: TGTGCCAGCAGTGTTCCCCTCGTTAAGGGGAATGAGCAGTTCTTC
CDR3 protein: CASSVPLVKGNEQFF

CDR3 length: 14
V gene: TRBV27
D gene: .
J gene: TRBJ1-5
clone size: .
CDR3 DNA: TGTGCCAGCACAGCAGGAGGGGGCAATCAGCCCCAGCATTTT
CDR3 protein: CASTAGGGNQPQHF

CDR3 length: 14
V gene: TRBV7-6
D gene: TRBD2
J gene: TRBJ2-7
clone size: .
CDR3 DNA: TGTGCCAGCAGCTCTGCGGGGACTAGCTACGAGCAGTACTTC
CDR3 protein: CASSSAGTSYEQYF

CDR3 length: 13
V gene: TRBV5-6
D gene: .
J gene: TRBJ2-7
clone size: .
CDR3 DNA: TGTGCCAGCAGTCCGGGCCGTTCCTACGAGCAGTACTTC
CDR3 protein: CASSPGRSYEQYF

CDR3 length: 15
V gene: TRBV28
D gene: TRBD1
J gene: TRBJ1-1
clone size: .
CDR3 DNA: TGTGCCAGCAGGGGGGTCGGGACAGGGGAAGATGAAGCTTTCTTT
CDR3 protein: CASRGVGTGEDEAFF

CDR3 length: 17
V gene: TRBV11-2
D gene: TRBD1
J gene: TRBJ1-4
clone size: .
CDR3 DNA: TGTGCCAGCAGTTTTAAAGGACAGGGGGCGCGAAATGAAAAACTGTTTTTT
CDR3 protein: CASSFKGQGARNEKLFF

CDR3 length: 13
V gene: TRBV19
D gene: .
J gene: TRBJ1-1
clone size: .
CDR3 DNA: TGTGCCAGTAGTATAGATGTGACAGGCGGAGCTTTCTTT
CDR3 protein: CASSIDVTGGAFF

CDR3 length: 12
V gene: TRBV4-1
D gene: .
J gene: TRBJ2-2
clone size: .
CDR3 DNA: TGCGCCAGCAGCCACCCTAACGTGGAGCTGTTTTTT
CDR3 protein: CASSHPNVELFF

CDR3 length: 14
V gene: TRBV5-1
D gene: TRBD2
J gene: TRBJ2-5
clone size: .
CDR3 DNA: TGCGCCAGCAGCTTGAGTAGCGGGGGAGAGACCCAGTACTTC
CDR3 protein: CASSLSSGGETQYF

CDR3 length: 14
V gene: TRBV13
D gene: TRBD2
J gene: TRBJ2-1
clone size: .
CDR3 DNA: TGTGCCAGCAGCTTTTCGACTAGCCAGAATGAGCAGTTCTTC
CDR3 protein: CASSFSTSQNEQFF

CDR3 length: 14
V gene: TRBV5-1
D gene: TRBD2
J gene: TRBJ2-3
clone size: .
CDR3 DNA: TGCGCCAGCAACGGACTAGCGGACACAGATACGCAGTATTTT
CDR3 protein: CASNGLADTDTQYF

CDR3 length: 14
V gene: TRBV10-3
D gene: .
J gene: TRBJ1-1
clone size: .
CDR3 DNA: TGTGCCATCAGTGCCCCAGGAATGAACACTGAAGCTTTCTTT
CDR3 protein: CAISAPGMNTEAFF

CDR3 length: 13
V gene: TRBV4-1
D gene: .
J gene: TRBJ2-5
clone size: .
CDR3 DNA: TGCGCCAGCAGCCAAGAGGGGAGAGAGACCCAGTACTTC
CDR3 protein: CASSQEGRETQYF

CDR3 length: 13
V gene: TRBV6-5
D gene: .
J gene: TRBJ1-2
clone size: .
CDR3 DNA: TGTGCCAGCAGTTACGTCGGGGGCGCTGGCTACACCTTC
CDR3 protein: CASSYVGGAGYTF

CDR3 length: 11
V gene: TRBV6-5
D gene: .
J gene: TRBJ1-1
clone size: .
CDR3 DNA: TGTGCCAGCGGTTCGGGCCCTGAAGCTTTCTTT
CDR3 protein: CASGSGPEAFF

CDR3 length: 16
V gene: TRBV11-2
D gene: TRBD1
J gene: TRBJ2-3
clone size: .
CDR3 DNA: TGTGCCAGCAGCTCGTCCCGGGACAGGGGTGAAGATACGCAGTATTTT
CDR3 protein: CASSSSRDRGEDTQYF

CDR3 length: 17
V gene: TRBV5-1
D gene: .
J gene: TRBJ1-1
clone size: .
CDR3 DNA: TGCGCCAGCAGCCCCGAGCGGGGGACTTTCTCGAACACTGAAGCTTTCTTT
CDR3 protein: CASSPERGTFSNTEAFF

CDR3 length: 12
V gene: TRBV27
D gene: .
J gene: TRBJ2-3
clone size: once
CDR3 DNA: TGTGCCAGCACTAATCTTGCAGATACGCAGTATTTT
CDR3 protein: CASTNLADTQYF